This T cell receptor (beta chain) originates from a study of T-cell memory formation after mild COVID-19. Study information: TCR clusters showed largely donor specificity.

General study results and limits: Clones shrinking from day 15 to 85 showed even CD4/CD8 mixes; later expanders tilted CD4+. Pre-infection memory already had some responding clones, implying cross-reactive memory joined.

TCRdb re-derived calls from the 5' RACE reads in MiXCR, one entry per CDR3 protein. The sample includes roughly 250,000 distinct CDR3 sequences, 15% to 20% of them seen just once. A word on this clonotype: The antigen is not known. Germline and junction disagree at one end, which may indicate a read error.

The sequence was collected from a man between 18 and 29 years old who had mild COVID-19 (a few samples of this study predate the infection). Cell type and time point are not known. Specimen: PBMCs or a T cell subset sorted from them (not recorded which).

CDR3 bases: TGTGACAGCAGCCAAGATCTTTGGACAGATACGCAGTATTTT. It specifies CDSSQDLWTDTQYF. The chain joins TRBV14 to TRBJ2-3; D uncertain. The CDR3 contains 14 residues. Looked up from germline, CDR1 is SGHDN and CDR2 is FVKESK.